This T cell receptor (beta chain) was profiled in a study of CD8+ T cells in alopecia areata. As for the study in general: At a dose of 5 to 10 mg twice daily, oral tofacitinib was given to treated patients.

This clone was recorded once. Germline values: CDR1 SGDLS, CDR2 YYNGEE. V lost 5 bases, J lost 5 bases, and 6 bases stayed unmatched. The CDR3 has 15 residues. Once RNA had been extracted, it was reverse transcribed into cDNA to act as the sequencing template. The repertoire was sequenced with immunoSEQ multiplex PCR; TCRdb's copy has only in-frame clones and lacks some. The sample shows under 250,000 clones, 57% of them seen only once. The material was CD4+ T cells sorted from blood, obtained at week 0. The source is a human donor with alopecia areata. V is TRBV9 and J is TRBJ2-2, with 10 bases that match TRBD2. CDR3 coding DNA: TGTGCCAGCAGTGATAGCGGGAGGCGGACCGGGGAGCTGTTTTTT. Its protein is CASSDSGRRTGELFF.